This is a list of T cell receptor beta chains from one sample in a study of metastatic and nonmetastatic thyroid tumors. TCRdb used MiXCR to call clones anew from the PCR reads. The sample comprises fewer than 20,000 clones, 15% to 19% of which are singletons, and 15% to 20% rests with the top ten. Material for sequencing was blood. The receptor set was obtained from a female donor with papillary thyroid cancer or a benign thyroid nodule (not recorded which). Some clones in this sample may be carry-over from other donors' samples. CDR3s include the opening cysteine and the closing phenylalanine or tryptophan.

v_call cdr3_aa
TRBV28 CASSSTRVGETQYF
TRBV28 CASRPTGATSGANVLTF
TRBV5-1 CASSPHPSTDTQYF
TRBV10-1 CASSSQVSTDTQYF
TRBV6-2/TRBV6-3 CVSHRSTESFF
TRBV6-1 CASSLTRAEASF
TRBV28 CASSLASGRISTDTQYF
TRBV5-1 CASSLSGSSNQPQHF
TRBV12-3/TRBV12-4 CASSDVGGIEEQYF
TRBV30 CAGVPGQGDGNTIYF
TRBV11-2 CASSLEGHGYTF
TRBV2 CASSETRSEVLFF
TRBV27 CASSPGTGSSNYGYTF
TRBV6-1 CASRPTGTNYGYTF
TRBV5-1 CASSLYGETQYF
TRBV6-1 CASRKDPAGGIQETQYF
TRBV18 CASSPPSGGTDTQYF
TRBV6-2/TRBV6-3 CASSYSLAGVNNEQFF
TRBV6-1 CASSNDRGNNQPQHF
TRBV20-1 CSARAPEGDEQYF
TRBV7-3 CASSLGGQGHEQYF
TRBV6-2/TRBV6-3 CASSSSDRESSPLHF
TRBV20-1 CSASKTKGGELFF
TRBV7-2 CASSLVETQYF
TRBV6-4 CASSERDLAAGLVEQFF
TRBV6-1 CASSTGTGLYGYTF
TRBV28 CASSLEQRQETQYF
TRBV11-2 CASSLEFGILPTGDEQFF